In its sample, the clone carrying this T cell receptor beta chain was seen a few times. The target antigen is unknown. Germline V gene lookup returns CDR1 MNHEY and CDR2 SMNVEV (reference sequence). Losses at the gene ends were 5 bases for V and 0 bases for J; bases not matched to a gene: 8. The CDR3 extends over 16 amino acids. Using its own MiXCR run on the reads, TCRdb lists one record per CDR3 protein. The repertoire holds 500,000 or so distinct CDR3 sequences, about 15% seen once, with approximately 24% in the top ten. These data belong to a study of T cell repertoires in cytomegalovirus infection. Study details: Public TCR beta signatures indicated both CMV infection and matching HLA type.

Study-wide results and limits: Individuals carrying CMV plus the relevant HLA were identified by cumulative frequency of public TCR beta families. Clonotypes of TCR beta that were HLA-C-restricted and CMV-specific dominated the ex vivo response.

Sequences were obtained from CD8+ T cells from PBMCs. The rearrangement uses TRBV27 and TRBJ2-7, with 9 bases matching TRBD1. This clonotype was obtained from a human donor in good health (CMV status not recorded). Some clones in this sample may be carry-over from other donors' samples. This CDR3 is CASSIRDRDLSYEQYF. The CDR3 DNA is TGTGCCAGCAGTATCCGGGACAGGGATCTCTCCTACGAGCAGTACTTC.